The TCR beta chain described here comes from a study of identical twins. The germline CDR1 and CDR2 sequences are MGHRA and YSYEKL. This CDR3 region has 15 residues. The V end was cut by 2 bases, the J end by 0 bases, with 10 bases between. Using its own MiXCR run on the 5' RACE reads, TCRdb lists one record per CDR3 protein. The sample yields roughly 690,000 distinct CDR3 sequences, 6.1% seen once. Healthy Caucasian individuals made up all the donors. Sequencing used naive T cells sorted from blood. This TCR was sampled from a man between 18 and 35 years old in good health. This sequence joins TRBV4-1 and TRBJ1-1; no reliable D call. This CDR3 is CASSQLQELNTEAFF. DNA for the CDR3: TGCGCCAGCAGCCAACTCCAAGAACTGAACACTGAAGCTTTCTTT.